This T cell receptor beta chain was recovered during a study of cytomegalovirus exposure and HLA in healthy donors. The V gene end was trimmed by 10 bases and the J gene end by 4 bases; junction bases not matched to a gene: 8. The CDR3 is 13 residues long. Looked up from germline, CDR1 is ENHRY and CDR2 is SYGVKD. Amplification used 60 Vbeta primers and 13 Jbeta primers. Data came from immunoSEQ multiplex PCR; TCRdb stores just in-frame clones and leaves some out. The sample carries some 110,000 clones, 82% recorded once. The TCR originated in a man in his forties or fifties in good health and CMV-seronegative. This chain connects TRBV10-3 to TRBJ1-1; 8 nucleotides align to TRBD1. Sequenced material: PBMCs. The CDR3 DNA is TGTGCCACTAAGACAGGGGAGAGCACTGAAGCTTTCTTT. Translation: CATKTGESTEAFF.